This T cell receptor beta chain derives from a study of beta chain features in type 1 diabetes. Background on the study: The study found patients and healthy donors alike in age, gender and cell yields. Whole-study findings and limits: VDJ junctions in type 1 diabetes patients carried more deletions and fewer insertions.

Germline V CDR1 and CDR2: SGDLS, YYNGEE. This CDR3 comprises 15 residues. Trimming took 4 bases from V and 4 from J; bases not matched to a gene: 5. Sequenced material consisted of expressed TCRB transcripts (all of the isolated RNA was reverse transcribed). Assay: immunoSEQ multiplex PCR; the TCRdb copy retains only in-frame clones and omits some. The data contain more than 120,000 clones, 10% of them singletons. As concerns this clone: Its antigen is still unknown.

The clonotype was recovered from a man younger than 35 in good health. The chain couples TRBV9 to TRBJ2-2; the match to TRBD1 covers 9 bases. The specimen sequenced was naive CD4+ T cells from blood. Here the CDR3 DNA reads TGTGCCAGCAGCATCCGGACAGGGGTCACCGGGGAGCTGTTTTTT. Protein sequence: CASSIRTGVTGELFF.